This T cell receptor (beta chain) was profiled in a study of cytomegalovirus exposure and HLA in healthy donors (dated by TCRdb to between 2016 and 2019). With respect to the entire study: In an earlier analysis of roughly 500 of the donors, approximately 300 Gb of sequence data and approximately 120 million unique TCR beta sequences from about 179 million T cells were reported. A separate validation cohort of over 95 different subjects was used in addition to the approximately 610-subject first cohort. The genetic ancestry cluster associated with self-reported Caucasian donors included roughly four fifths of the roughly 400 genotyped donors. Roughly 310 gigabases of sequencing data and approximately 84 million unique TCR sequences were included in an early release covering 500 to 750 HLA-typed donors. Rather than using new phenotypic data, the later analysis identified candidate immune exposures from TCR beta sequences and from how often those sequences occurred across donors. The study was designed to test whether signatures of past pathogen exposure could be identified by cataloging public T cell receptors. Typing coverage varied by locus: 629-630 donors for A, B, C, DRB1 and DQB1; 500 to 550 for DQA1; over 600 for DPA1; about 450 for DPB1. Across approximately 400 genotyped donors of the cohort, an average of about 240,000 unique TCR beta nucleotide sequences per donor were sequenced, and 15% to 20% of those sequences were non-productive. A later genetic analysis used genome-wide SNP genotypes for about three fifths of the roughly 700 donors, treating that subset as a discovery cohort. Donor age, sex, ethnicity and CMV serostatus were collected together with the repertoire data. Roughly 5 DR-DQ haplotypes were handled as single units for association and clustering because linkage in the cohort was strong. The study combined high-throughput TCR immunosequencing, statistical association of individual TCRs with disease status, and machine learning to predict cytomegalovirus infection status. Using immunosequencing, the study profiled T cell repertoires from approximately 700 subjects and related those repertoires to cytomegalovirus serostatus. HLA typing covered class I and class II loci at four-digit resolution. A later analysis re-analyzed previously published TCR beta repertoires from roughly 630 donors and added high-resolution HLA genotyping to study TCR occurrence patterns. An earlier analysis of some 500 of the donors used high-throughput TCR beta sequencing to judge whether each TCR beta V gene segment behaved as functional or pseudogenic. Every discovery cohort repertoire had been produced on one sequencing platform.

The cohort was made up of about 670 healthy bone marrow donors. At the time of sampling, all cohort members were nominally healthy, though unrecorded immune exposures were likely present. The donor tested CMV seropositive, placing the donor among the 290 or so seropositive members of the cohort. A peripheral blood sample was provided by each donor, and peripheral blood mononuclear cells were used for TCR beta sequencing. Genomic DNA extraction from the blood cell samples was performed with the Qiagen DNeasy Blood Extraction Kit. Preparation of the library involved the immunoSEQ multiplex PCR assay. The multiplex PCR relied on a mix of 60 forward primers for TCR Vbeta segments and 13 reverse primers for TCR Jbeta segments. The CDR3 region of rearranged TCR beta genes was amplified from genomic DNA by a multiplex PCR assay. The Illumina HiSeq System was used to sequence the amplified TCR beta libraries as 87-base-pair reads. From the authors' description of their analysis: In a later analysis, some 80 million unique TCR beta chains were counted across the 690 or so repertoires, and approximately 11 million of these chains were shared by at least two donors. Raw reads were error-corrected and collapsed into unique sequences with a nearest-neighbor algorithm that merged closely related sequences to remove PCR and sequencing errors. Alignment of CDR3 sequences to IMGT reference sequences was used to assign V, D and J gene segments. For a sequence to be retained, a match of at least six nucleotides was required to both a V gene segment and a J gene segment. Rearrangements were classified as productive when the CDR3 lacked stop codons and remained in frame with V and J, and all other rearrangements were classified as non-productive. CDR3 was defined by IMGT convention, running from the second conserved V-encoded cysteine to the conserved J-encoded phenylalanine. The earlier analysis of about 590 of the donors excluded sequences that lacked an unambiguous match to a single V gene segment. In an earlier analysis of 587 of the donors, a V segment was called functional when productive rearrangements were above 56.7%, and segregating when the standard deviation between donors exceeded 5%. A statistical classification framework was built for diagnosing cytomegalovirus status from the catalog of TCR beta chain sequences. V and J gene assignment, in a later analysis, came from comparing TCR nucleotide sequences with IMGT/GENE-DB human TR gene sequences. In a later analysis, CDR3 sequences and most-parsimonious VDJ recombination scenarios were assigned using the TCRdist pipeline. In a later analysis, each TCR beta chain was defined by its CDR3 amino acid sequence together with its V-gene family, and reads lacking a unique V-gene family were excluded. As a way to deal with suspected cross-contamination and a sequencing artifact, a later analysis dropped under 600 nucleotide sequences that were highly shared and had low generation probability. For each public chain, a later analysis derived a clonal expansion index from normalized ranks of inferred template counts within each repertoire. Generation probabilities in a later analysis came from a VDJ recombination model fitted to out-of-frame rearrangements, and those results were checked against IGoR. Hypergeometric tests were used in a later analysis to score TCR-TCR, TCR-HLA and TCR-CMV co-occurrence, with a repertoire-size bias correction applied to the TCR pairs. In a later analysis, false discovery rates were estimated by permuting HLA or CMV assignments 20 times. In a later analysis, co-occurring TCRs were grouped using DBSCAN, with TCRdist sequence similarity added in when clustering inside HLA-allele-positive subsets. Repertoires with fewer than 30,000 or more than 120,000 public chains, plus five repertoires with anomalous nucleotide sharing, were excluded from co-occurrence clustering. Drawn from immuneACCESS, this table holds only the in-frame rearrangements with V and J called that TCRdb kept. Clones are partly lost; checked studies trace under half to an unresolved V gene and leave the rest unexplained. The V and J calls and clone size come from that table; D and trimming were worked out from the DNA. The sample yields around 81,000 clones; approximately 57% were counted once. 5.7% of the sample goes to the ten largest clones.

What the study reported, not specific to this receptor: Sequencing depth was assumed to be roughly uniform across donors in the presence/absence analyses, though that assumption may not hold. Cytomegalovirus status was reported to be diagnosed by the classifier with high specificity and sensitivity in both the original and validation cohorts. Only TCR beta chains were sequenced in this cohort, and the absence of alpha or paired-chain data limited detectable features. Strong co-occurrence of HLA alleles, especially DR and DQ, made assigning TCR associations to individual alleles difficult. A later analysis reported that several top co-occurrence clusters appeared linked to parvovirus B19, influenza, CMV and Epstein-Barr virus. In a later analysis, HLA-associated TCR beta chains were found to be more clonally expanded and to have lower generation probabilities than equally common non-associated chains. A further reported finding was that TCR beta sequences accurately predicted the HLA-A and HLA-B alleles for most subjects in the first cohort. An association between a missense DCLRE1C variant and V-gene and J-gene trimming of TCR beta chains was found in a later genetic analysis and replicated in an independent cohort. In vitro tests confirmed that three of the cytomegalovirus-associated TCR beta chains recognize cytomegalovirus antigens. According to a later analysis, TCR association rates differed among HLA loci, with DRB1 alleles showing the most associated TCRs and HLA-C alleles showing the fewest. A total of fewer than 200 TCR beta chains were listed by the study as associated with cytomegalovirus. According to a later genetic analysis, donors in an Asian-associated ancestry cluster had fewer N-insertions in productive TCRs than the roughly 660-donor mean. The earlier analysis of approximately 590 of the donors excluded 15 to 20 rarely observed V segments, including chromosome 9 orphons, because counts were too low. Most TCR sequences were observed very rarely across donors, whereas some public TCRs were present in many individuals. It was suggested by the authors that the approach could potentially be generalized to other disease states and immunological phenotypes. Specific HLA alleles were associated with 16,951 TCR beta sequences at a false discovery rate of 0.05 in a later analysis. In an earlier analysis of approximately 590 of the donors, most TCR beta V segments were observed in productive rearrangements about 90% or about 30% of the time, broadly matching IMGT annotations. A cluster of highly shared sequence variants was judged likely to be a technical artifact of the sequencing pipeline. Correlated functional status among segregating V segments might reflect linkage disequilibrium, but an unknown experimental factor could not be ruled out. HLA typing was unavailable for some donors at each locus, so association tests used only the typed subset. In a later analysis, most CMV-associated TCR beta chains were found to appear HLA-restricted, with HLA associations seemingly driven largely by CMV exposure. CMV serostatus was the only immune exposure information available for the cohort. Some IMGT-functional V segments, including TRBV6-2 and TRBV6-3, could not be told apart with the 87-base-pair reads, so those segments were excluded.

On this clone: Its antigen is unknown. Base quality data are lacking; no much larger clone is found one base away.

The junction shows trimming of 6 bases on V and 0 bases on J, plus 6 bases between the germline ends. There are 11 amino acids in the CDR3, from cysteine to phenylalanine inclusive. Just the 33-base CDR3 DNA is kept, in frame starting at base 1. Reading the germline V gene (reference sequence) gives CDR1 DFQATT and CDR2 SNEGSKA. Sequencing was performed on PBMCs. Here the chain combines TRBV20-1 and TRBJ2-7; the D gene cannot be named for sure. The receptor comes from a young man in good health and CMV-seropositive. In nucleotides, the sequence is TGCAGTGCCACGAGCTCCTACGAGCAGTACTTC. The resulting protein is CSATSSYEQYF.